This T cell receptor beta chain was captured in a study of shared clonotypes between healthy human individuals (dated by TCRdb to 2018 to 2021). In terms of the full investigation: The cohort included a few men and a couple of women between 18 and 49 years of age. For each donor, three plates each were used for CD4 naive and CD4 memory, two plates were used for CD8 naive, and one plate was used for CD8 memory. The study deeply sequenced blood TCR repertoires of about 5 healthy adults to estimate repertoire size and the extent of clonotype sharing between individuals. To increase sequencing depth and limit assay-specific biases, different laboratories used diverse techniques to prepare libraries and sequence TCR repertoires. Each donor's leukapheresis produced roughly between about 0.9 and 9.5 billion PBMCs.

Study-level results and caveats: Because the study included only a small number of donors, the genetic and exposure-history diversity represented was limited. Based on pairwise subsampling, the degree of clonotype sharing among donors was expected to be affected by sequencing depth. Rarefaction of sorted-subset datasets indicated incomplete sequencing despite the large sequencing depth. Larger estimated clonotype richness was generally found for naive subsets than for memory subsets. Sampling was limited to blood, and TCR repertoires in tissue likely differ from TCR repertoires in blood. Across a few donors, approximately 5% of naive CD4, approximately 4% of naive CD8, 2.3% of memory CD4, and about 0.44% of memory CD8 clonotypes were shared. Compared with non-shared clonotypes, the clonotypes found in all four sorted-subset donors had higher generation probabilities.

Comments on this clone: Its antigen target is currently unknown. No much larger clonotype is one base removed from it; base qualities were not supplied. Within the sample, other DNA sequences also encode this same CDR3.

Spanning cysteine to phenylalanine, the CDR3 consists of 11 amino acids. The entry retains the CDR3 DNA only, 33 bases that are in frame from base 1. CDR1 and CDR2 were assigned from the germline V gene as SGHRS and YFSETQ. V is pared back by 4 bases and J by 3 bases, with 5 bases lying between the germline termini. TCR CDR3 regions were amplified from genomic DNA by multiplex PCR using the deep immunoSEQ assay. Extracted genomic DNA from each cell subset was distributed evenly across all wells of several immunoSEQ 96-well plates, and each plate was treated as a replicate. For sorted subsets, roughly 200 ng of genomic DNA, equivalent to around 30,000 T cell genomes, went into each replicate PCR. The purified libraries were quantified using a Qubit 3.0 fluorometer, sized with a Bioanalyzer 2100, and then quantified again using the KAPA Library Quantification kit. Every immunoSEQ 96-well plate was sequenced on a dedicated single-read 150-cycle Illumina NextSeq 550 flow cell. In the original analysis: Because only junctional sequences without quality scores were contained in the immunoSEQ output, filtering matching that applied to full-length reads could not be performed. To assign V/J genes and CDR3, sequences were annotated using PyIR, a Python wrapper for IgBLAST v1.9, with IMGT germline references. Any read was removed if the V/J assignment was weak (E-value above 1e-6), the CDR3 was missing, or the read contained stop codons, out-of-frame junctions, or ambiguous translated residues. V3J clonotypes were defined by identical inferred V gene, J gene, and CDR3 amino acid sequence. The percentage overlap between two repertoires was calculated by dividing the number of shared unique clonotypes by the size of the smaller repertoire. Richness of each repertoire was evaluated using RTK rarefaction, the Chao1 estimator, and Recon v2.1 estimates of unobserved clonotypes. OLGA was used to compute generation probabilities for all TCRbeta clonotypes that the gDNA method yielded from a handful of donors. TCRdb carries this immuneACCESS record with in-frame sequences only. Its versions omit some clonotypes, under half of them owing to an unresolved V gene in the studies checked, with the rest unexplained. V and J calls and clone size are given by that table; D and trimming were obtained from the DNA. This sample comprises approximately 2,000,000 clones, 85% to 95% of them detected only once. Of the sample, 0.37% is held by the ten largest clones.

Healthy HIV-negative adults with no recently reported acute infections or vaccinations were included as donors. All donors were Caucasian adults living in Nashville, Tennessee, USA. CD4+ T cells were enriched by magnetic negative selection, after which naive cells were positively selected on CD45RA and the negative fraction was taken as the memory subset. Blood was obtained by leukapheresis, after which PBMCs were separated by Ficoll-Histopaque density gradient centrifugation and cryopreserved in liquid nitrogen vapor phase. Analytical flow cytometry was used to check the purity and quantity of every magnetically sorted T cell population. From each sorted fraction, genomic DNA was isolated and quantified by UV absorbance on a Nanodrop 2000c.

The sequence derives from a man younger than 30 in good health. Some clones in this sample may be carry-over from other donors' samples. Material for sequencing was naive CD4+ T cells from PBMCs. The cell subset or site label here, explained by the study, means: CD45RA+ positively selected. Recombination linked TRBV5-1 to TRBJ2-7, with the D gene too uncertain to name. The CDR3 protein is CASSQGYEQYF. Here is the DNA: TGCGCCAGCAGCCAAGGCTACGAGCAGTACTTC.